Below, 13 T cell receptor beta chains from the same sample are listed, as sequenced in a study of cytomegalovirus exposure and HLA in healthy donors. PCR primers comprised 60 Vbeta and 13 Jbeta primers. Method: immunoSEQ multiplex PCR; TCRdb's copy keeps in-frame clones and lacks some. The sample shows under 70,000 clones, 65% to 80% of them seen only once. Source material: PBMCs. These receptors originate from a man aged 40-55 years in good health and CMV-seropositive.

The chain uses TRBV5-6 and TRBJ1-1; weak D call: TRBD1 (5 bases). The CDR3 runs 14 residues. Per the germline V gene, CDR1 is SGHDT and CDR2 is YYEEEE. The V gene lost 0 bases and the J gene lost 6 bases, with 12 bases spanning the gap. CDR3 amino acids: CASSLGAGGAEAFF. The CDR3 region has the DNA TGTGCCAGCAGCTTGGGGGCGGGGGGAGCTGAAGCTTTCTTT.

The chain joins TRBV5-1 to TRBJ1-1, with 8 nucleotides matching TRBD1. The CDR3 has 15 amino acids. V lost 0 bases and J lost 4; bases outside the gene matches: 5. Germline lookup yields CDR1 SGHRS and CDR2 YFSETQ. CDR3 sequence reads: CASSLAGQGFTEAFF. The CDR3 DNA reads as TGCGCCAGCAGCTTGGCAGGACAGGGCTTCACTGAAGCTTTCTTT.

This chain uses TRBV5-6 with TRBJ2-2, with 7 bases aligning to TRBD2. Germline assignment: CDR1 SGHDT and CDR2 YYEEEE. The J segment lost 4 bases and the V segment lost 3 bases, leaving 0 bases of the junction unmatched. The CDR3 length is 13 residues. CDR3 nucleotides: TGTGCCAGCAGCTGGGGGGGCACCGGGGAGCTGTTTTTT. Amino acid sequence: CASSWGGTGELFF. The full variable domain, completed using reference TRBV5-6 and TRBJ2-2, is DAGVTQSPTHLIKTRGQQVTLRCSPKSGHDTVSWYQQALGQGPQFIFQYYEEEERQRGNFPDRFSGHQFPNYSSELNVNALLLGDSALYLCASSWGGTGELFFGEGSRLTVL.

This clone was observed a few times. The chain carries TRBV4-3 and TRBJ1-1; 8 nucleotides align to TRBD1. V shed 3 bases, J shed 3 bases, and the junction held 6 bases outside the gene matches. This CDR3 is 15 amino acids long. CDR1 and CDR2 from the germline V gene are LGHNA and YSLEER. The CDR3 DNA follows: TGCGCCAGCAGCCAGGTGCAGGGGGCGTACACTGAAGCTTTCTTT. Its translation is CASSQVQGAYTEAFF.

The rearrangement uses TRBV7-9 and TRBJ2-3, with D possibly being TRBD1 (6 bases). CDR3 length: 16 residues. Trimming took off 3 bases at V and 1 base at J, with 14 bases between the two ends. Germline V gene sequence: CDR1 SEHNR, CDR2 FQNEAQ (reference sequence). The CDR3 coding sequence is TGTGCCAGCAGCTTTGGGTCGGCAGGGGGCACAGATACGCAGTATTTT. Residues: CASSFGSAGGTDTQYF.

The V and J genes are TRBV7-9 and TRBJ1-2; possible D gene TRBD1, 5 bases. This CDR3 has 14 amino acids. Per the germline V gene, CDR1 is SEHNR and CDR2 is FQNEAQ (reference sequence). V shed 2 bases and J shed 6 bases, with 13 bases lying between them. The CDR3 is CASSLFIGEHGYTF. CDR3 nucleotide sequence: TGTGCCAGCAGCTTATTTATAGGGGAACATGGCTACACCTTC.

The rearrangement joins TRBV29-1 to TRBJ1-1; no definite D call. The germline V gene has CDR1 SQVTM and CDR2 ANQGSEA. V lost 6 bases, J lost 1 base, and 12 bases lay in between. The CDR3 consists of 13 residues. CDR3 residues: CSVKGRRNTEAFF. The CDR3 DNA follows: TGCAGCGTCAAAGGGAGGAGGAACACTGAAGCTTTCTTT.

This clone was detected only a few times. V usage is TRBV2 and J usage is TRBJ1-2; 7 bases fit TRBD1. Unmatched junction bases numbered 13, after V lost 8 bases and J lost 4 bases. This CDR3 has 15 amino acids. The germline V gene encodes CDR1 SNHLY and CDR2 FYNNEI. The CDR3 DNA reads TGTGCCAGCGCGAAACAGGGGACGATAAGCTATGGCTACACCTTC. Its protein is CASAKQGTISYGYTF.

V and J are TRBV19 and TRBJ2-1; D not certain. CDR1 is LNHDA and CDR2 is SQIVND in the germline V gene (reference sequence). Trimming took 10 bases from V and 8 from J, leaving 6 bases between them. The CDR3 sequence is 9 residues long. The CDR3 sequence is CAIHYEQFF. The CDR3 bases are TGTGCCATTCATTATGAGCAGTTCTTC.

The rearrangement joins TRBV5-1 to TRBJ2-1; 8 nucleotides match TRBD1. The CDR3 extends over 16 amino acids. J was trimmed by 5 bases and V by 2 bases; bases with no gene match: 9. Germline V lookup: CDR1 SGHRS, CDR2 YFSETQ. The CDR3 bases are TGCGCCAGCAGCTTTCGAAACAGGGGGTCGAACAATGAGCAGTTCTTC. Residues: CASSFRNRGSNNEQFF.

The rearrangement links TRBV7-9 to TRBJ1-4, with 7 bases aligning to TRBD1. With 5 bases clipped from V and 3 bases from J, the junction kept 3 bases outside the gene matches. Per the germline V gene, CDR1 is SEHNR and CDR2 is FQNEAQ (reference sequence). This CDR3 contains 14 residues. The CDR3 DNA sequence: TGTGCCAGCAGCCCTCAGGGGGCTAATGAAAAACTGTTTTTT. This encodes CASSPQGANEKLFF.

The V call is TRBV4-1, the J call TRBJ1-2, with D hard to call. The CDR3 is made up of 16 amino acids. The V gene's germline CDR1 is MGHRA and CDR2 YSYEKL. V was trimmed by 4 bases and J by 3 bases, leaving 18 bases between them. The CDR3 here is CASSLTPGREDYGYTF. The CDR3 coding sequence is TGCGCCAGCAGCCTGACGCCCGGACGGGAAGACTATGGCTACACCTTC.

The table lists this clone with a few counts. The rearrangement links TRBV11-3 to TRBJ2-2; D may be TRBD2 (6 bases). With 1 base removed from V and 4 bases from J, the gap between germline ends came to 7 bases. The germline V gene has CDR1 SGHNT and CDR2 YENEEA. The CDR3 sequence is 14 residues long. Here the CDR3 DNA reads TGTGCCAGCAGCTTAGGGGGGGTCACCGGGGAGCTGTTTTTT. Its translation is CASSLGGVTGELFF.